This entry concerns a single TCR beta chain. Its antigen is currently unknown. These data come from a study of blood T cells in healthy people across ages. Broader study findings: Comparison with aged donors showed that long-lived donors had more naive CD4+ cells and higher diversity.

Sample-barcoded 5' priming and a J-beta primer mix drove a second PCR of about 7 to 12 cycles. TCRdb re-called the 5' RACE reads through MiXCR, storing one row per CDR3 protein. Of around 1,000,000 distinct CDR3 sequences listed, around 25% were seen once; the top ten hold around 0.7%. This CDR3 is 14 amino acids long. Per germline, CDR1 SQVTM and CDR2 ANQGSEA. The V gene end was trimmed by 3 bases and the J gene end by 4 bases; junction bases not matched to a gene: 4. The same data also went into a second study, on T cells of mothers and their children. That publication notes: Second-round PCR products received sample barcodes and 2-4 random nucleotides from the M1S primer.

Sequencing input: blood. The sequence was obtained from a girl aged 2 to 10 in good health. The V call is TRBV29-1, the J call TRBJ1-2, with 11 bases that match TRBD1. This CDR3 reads CSVDGTGGPYGYTF. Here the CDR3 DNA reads TGCAGCGTTGATGGGACAGGGGGACCCTATGGCTACACCTTC.